This T cell receptor beta chain came from a study of T cells in Graves' hyperthyroidism and ophthalmopathy. Exclusion criteria comprised uncontrolled infection, other autoimmune disease, pregnancy or lactation. Researchers took RNA transcripts and amplified the TCR beta CDR3 regions from them. HTBI primers were used for first-round RT-PCR of the TCR CDR3. Via MiXCR, TCRdb re-called the multiplex PCR reads, giving one row per CDR3 protein. Found here are around 420,000 distinct CDR3 sequences, 15% to 19% of them singletons; the top ten hold approximately 8%. Per the germline V gene, CDR1 is MNHEY and CDR2 is SVGEGT. The CDR3 length is 13 residues. V dropped 0 bases and J dropped 7 bases, with 7 bases sitting between them.

Sequenced material: blood. This sequence joins TRBV6-2 or TRBV6-3 and TRBJ2-1; D might be TRBD1 (5 bases). This receptor was obtained from a woman under 30 with Graves' hyperthyroidism. The CDR3 sequence: CASSYSGRNEQFF. The CDR3 nucleotides read TGTGCCAGCAGTTACTCGGGGCGGAATGAGCAGTTCTTC.